One and the same sample provided the 23 T cell receptor beta chains below, sequenced in a study of post-analysis software for immune sequencing data. The study, taken as a whole, reports: Elevated frequency relative to controls characterized roughly five TRBV segments in patients, TRBV5-6, TRBV5-1 and TRBV20-1 among them.

Their specific antigens are unknown. Unique molecular identifiers had been added to the TCR beta cDNA libraries. From the PCR reads, TCRdb called clonotypes with MiXCR, one entry per CDR3 protein. The sample consists of about 770,000 distinct CDR3 sequences, about 45% of them appearing once. Material: blood. Receptors were obtained from a girl aged 10 to 17 with multiple sclerosis.

The V gene is TRBV12-3 or TRBV12-4, the J gene TRBJ1-2; the match to TRBD1 covers 8 bases. With V trimmed by 5 bases and J by 12 bases, 8 bases remained unmatched. CDR3 length equals 12 residues. The CDR3 DNA follows: TGTGCCAGCAGTCTCGACAGGGGATCCAACACCTTC. It is translated as CASSLDRGSNTF.

The chain couples TRBV25-1 to TRBJ2-1; no firm D call. V was trimmed by 2 bases and J by 2 bases, leaving 13 bases between them. The germline V gene encodes CDR1 MGHDK and CDR2 SYGVNS. CDR3 length equals 16 residues. The CDR3 protein is CASSEQWEYPYNEQFF. The CDR3, as DNA: TGTGCCAGCAGTGAACAGTGGGAATATCCCTACAATGAGCAGTTCTTC. Full variable domain (rest looked up from reference TRBV25-1 and TRBJ2-1): EADIYQTPRYLVIGTGKKITLECSQTMGHDKMYWYQQDPGMELHLIHYSYGVNSTEKGDLSSESTVSRIRTEHFPLTLESARPSHTSQYLCASSEQWEYPYNEQFFGPGTRLTVL.

This clonotype showed up just a few times. This chain uses TRBV9 with TRBJ2-7; the D gene is possibly TRBD1 (6 bases). Germline-derived CDR1 and CDR2 are SGDLS and YYNGEE. Trimming pared 3 bases from V and 1 base from J, leaving 26 bases between. The CDR3 is 19 amino acids. CDR3 nucleotide sequence: TGTGCCAGCAGCGGAGAAATGACAGGCCTGGCGGCGGTGTCCTACGAGCAGTACTTC. It encodes CASSGEMTGLAAVSYEQYF.

The V and J genes are TRBV29-1 and TRBJ2-1; 8 nucleotides match TRBD2. CDR1 is SQVTM and CDR2 is ANQGSEA in the germline V gene. Trimming cost V 1 base and J 0 bases; bases outside gene matches: 5. CDR3 size: 16 residues. The CDR3 is CSVEGLSGSSYNEQFF. The CDR3 DNA sequence: TGCAGCGTTGAAGGGTTAAGCGGGAGCTCCTACAATGAGCAGTTCTTC.

This sequence joins TRBV28 and TRBJ2-1, with 7 bases matching TRBD2. CDR3 length equals 16 residues. CDR1 is MDHEN, CDR2 SYDVKM, per germline. V shed 6 bases and J 0 bases; nucleotides not matched to a gene: 8. The CDR3 loop reads CASRSPSGASYNEQFF. Here the CDR3 DNA reads TGTGCCAGCAGATCACCTAGCGGAGCCTCCTACAATGAGCAGTTCTTC.

This clonotype was seen just once. V and J are TRBV3-1 and TRBJ1-1; the match to TRBD1 covers 7 bases. Germline V gene sequence: CDR1 LGHDT, CDR2 YNNKEL (reference sequence). The junction had 9 bases not matched to a gene; V was cut back by 4 bases and J by 7 bases. The CDR3 sequence is 14 residues long. CDR3 sequence: CASSLNPGGGEAFF. In nucleotides, the CDR3 is TGTGCCAGCAGCCTAAACCCAGGGGGAGGTGAAGCTTTCTTT.

This chain links TRBV10-3 with TRBJ2-2; TRBD2 aligns across 14 bases. The CDR3 length is 17 residues. Germline lookup yields CDR1 ENHRY and CDR2 SYGVKD. The trim removed 6 bases at V and 5 bases at J, leaving 8 bases unmatched. In DNA form, the CDR3 reads TGTGCCATCAGGCAGACTAGCGGGAGGGCCGGGACCGGGGAGCTGTTTTTT. Translation: CAIRQTSGRAGTGELFF.

V gene TRBV6-2 or TRBV6-3 combines with J gene TRBJ1-5; unclear D gene. Per the germline V gene, CDR1 is MNHEY and CDR2 is SVGEGT. The CDR3 loop spans 14 amino acids. V was shortened by 0 bases and J by 7 bases, with 10 bases between the two germline ends. CDR3 sequence (DNA): TGTGCCAGCAGTTACTCAAGGGTAGGGCAGCCCCAGCATTTT. It encodes CASSYSRVGQPQHF.

The chain uses TRBV12-5 and TRBJ2-5; the D is unclear. Trimming cost V 6 bases and J 13 bases, with 6 bases left between them. Germline CDR1 reads LGHNT; CDR2 reads FRNRAP. This CDR3 has 8 amino acids. The CDR3, as DNA: TGTGCTAGTGGCCCCGGGTACTTC. This gives the protein CASGPGYF.

V gene TRBV20-1 combines with J gene TRBJ2-7; D possibly corresponds to TRBD1 (6 bases). Trimming took off 1 base at V and 3 bases at J, with 19 bases between the two ends. The CDR3 extends over 16 amino acids. Germline CDR1 DFQATT, CDR2 SNEGSKA (reference sequence). CDR3 nucleotides: TGCAGTGCTAGAGGACCAGACAGGATGGTTTTCTACGAGCAGTACTTC. Its protein is CSARGPDRMVFYEQYF.

The gene calls are TRBV29-1 and TRBJ2-1, with 13 bases identical to TRBD2. The CDR3 is 16 amino acids. Losses at the gene ends were 1 base for V and 1 base for J; bases not matched to a gene: 1. CDR1 and CDR2 (germline): SQVTM, ANQGSEA. In DNA form, the CDR3 reads TGCAGCGTTGAAGGGACTAGCGGGAGTTCCTACAATGAGCAGTTCTTC. Translated: CSVEGTSGSSYNEQFF.

This clonotype was observed once. J is TRBJ2-3 and V is TRBV6-5, with 8 nucleotides matching TRBD2. The length of the CDR3 is 17 residues. The V gene end was trimmed by 0 bases and the J gene end by 4 bases; junction bases not matched to a gene: 9. In germline, CDR1 is MNHEY, CDR2 SVGAGI. Here the CDR3 DNA reads TGTGCCAGCAGTTACTCGCCTGGGCTAGCGGGCCCAGATACGCAGTATTTT. This codes for CASSYSPGLAGPDTQYF.

The chain uses TRBV20-1 and TRBJ2-3, with TRBD2 matching over 8 bases. J lost 4 bases, V lost 1 base, and 4 bases had no gene match. This CDR3 has 14 residues. Germline CDR1 is DFQATT and CDR2 is SNEGSKA (reference sequence). CDR3 residues: CSARAGRAADTQYF. Here the CDR3 DNA reads TGCAGTGCTAGAGCCGGGAGGGCCGCAGATACGCAGTATTTT.

V usage is TRBV20-1 and J usage is TRBJ2-3; unclear D gene. This CDR3 is 13 amino acids long. From germline, CDR1 is DFQATT and CDR2 SNEGSKA (reference sequence). Trimming stripped 4 bases from V and 4 bases from J, with 12 bases between. CDR3 loop: CSATSRFSDTQYF. The CDR3 coding sequence is TGCAGTGCTACCTCTAGGTTTTCAGATACGCAGTATTTT.

The V and J genes are TRBV12-3 or TRBV12-4 and TRBJ2-1; maybe TRBD2 (6 bases). This CDR3 region has 12 residues. V was clipped by 5 bases and J by 14 bases, with 16 bases between them. CDR3 nucleotides: TGTGCCAGCAGTCCCGGAGGGTCGGTAGAGTTCTTC. It is translated as CASSPGGSVEFF.

V usage is TRBV18 and J usage is TRBJ1-2; no definite D call. The CDR3 spans 18 residues. V was cut by 2 bases and J by 7 bases, with 26 bases left in between. Germline CDR1 KGHSH, CDR2 LQKENI. CDR3 residues: CASSPVPPGPGVDAGYTF. The DNA of the CDR3 is TGTGCCAGCTCACCAGTCCCCCCTGGCCCCGGAGTGGACGCTGGCTACACCTTC.

This chain links TRBV6-1 with TRBJ2-7; 10 bases are a match to TRBD1. Trimming cost V 9 bases and J 4 bases; bases outside gene matches: 18. Germline V CDR1 and CDR2: MNHNS, SASEGT. This CDR3 has 17 residues. The CDR3 bases are TGTGCCAGTACCGTCCTGGGGTCGACAGGGGGCTTGTACGAGCAGTACTTC. This gives the protein CASTVLGSTGGLYEQYF.

J is TRBJ2-1 and V is TRBV28; D might be TRBD2 (5 bases). This CDR3 spans 11 amino acids. The V end lost 7 bases, the J end lost 7 bases, and 8 bases lay between the germline ends. The V gene's germline CDR1 is MDHEN and CDR2 SYDVKM. The CDR3 loop reads CASKLGNEQFF. The DNA of the CDR3 is TGTGCCAGCAAACTAGGAAATGAGCAGTTCTTC.

The rearrangement uses TRBV7-2 and TRBJ2-1; tentative D call: TRBD2 (5 bases). V dropped 9 bases and J dropped 2 bases, with 11 bases sitting between them. The germline gives CDR1 SGHTA, CDR2 FQGNSA. This CDR3 comprises 13 residues. The CDR3 sequence is CASRIAPYNEQFF. The CDR3, as DNA: TGTGCCAGTCGGATAGCGCCCTACAATGAGCAGTTCTTC.

The chain has TRBV29-1 and TRBJ1-2; the D is unclear. The CDR3 consists of 12 residues. CDR1 is SQVTM, CDR2 ANQGSEA, per germline. The V gene lost 3 bases and the J gene lost 6 bases, with 11 bases spanning the gap. CDR3 loop: CSVEETYHGYTF. CDR3 coding DNA: TGCAGCGTTGAGGAGACATACCATGGCTACACCTTC.

Written as DNA, the CDR3 is TGCAGTGCTAGACTCCCGGCGAGGCCCTCCTACGAGCAGTACTTC. Amino acids: CSARLPARPSYEQYF. The chain joins TRBV20-1 to TRBJ2-7; D is uncertain. Germline V lookup: CDR1 DFQATT, CDR2 SNEGSKA (reference sequence). Trimming left V 2 bases short and J 0 bases short, with 14 bases between. The CDR3 spans 15 residues.

Turning to this clonotype: The junction departs from the called germline gene at one end, perhaps through a read error. The chain uses TRBV6-6 and TRBJ2-4, with TRBD1 as a possible D gene (5 bases). In germline, CDR1 is MNHNY, CDR2 SVGAGI (reference sequence). The CDR3 sequence is 13 residues long. CDR3 sequence reads: CASRQGSKNTQYF. In nucleotides, the CDR3 is TGTGCCAGCAGGCAGGGATCCAAAAACACTCAGTACTTC.

The DNA of the CDR3 is TGTGCCAGCAGCCACGACCCGGGACTATGCCCGAATGAGCAGTTCTTC. It specifies CASSHDPGLCPNEQFF. The chain combines TRBV3-1 with TRBJ2-1; TRBD2 aligns across 7 bases. V lost 3 bases and J lost 7; bases outside the gene matches: 12. Germline V CDR1 and CDR2: LGHDT, YNNKEL (reference sequence). The CDR3 has 16 amino acids.